The sequence of this TCR beta chain was determined in a study of T-cell reconstitution after alpha-beta-depleted transplantation in children. Unmatched junction bases numbered 9, after V lost 0 bases and J lost 6 bases. The CDR3 has 17 amino acids. The germline V gene encodes CDR1 SNHLY and CDR2 FYNNEI. Unique molecular identifiers were built into the TCRbeta library. TCRdb used MiXCR to reprocess the PCR reads, holding one entry per CDR3 protein. The table records 360,000 or so distinct CDR3 sequences, roughly 22% of them present only once. Sequencing was performed on PBMCs from the stem cell graft donor, taken from the stem cell graft. The sequence was obtained from a human donor who donated a stem cell graft to a child with acute myeloid leukemia. This chain connects TRBV2 to TRBJ2-7; 12 positions match TRBD2. The chain's CDR3 is CASSEATPSGRASEQYF. The CDR3, as DNA: TGTGCCAGCAGTGAAGCGACCCCTAGCGGGAGGGCATCCGAGCAGTACTTC.